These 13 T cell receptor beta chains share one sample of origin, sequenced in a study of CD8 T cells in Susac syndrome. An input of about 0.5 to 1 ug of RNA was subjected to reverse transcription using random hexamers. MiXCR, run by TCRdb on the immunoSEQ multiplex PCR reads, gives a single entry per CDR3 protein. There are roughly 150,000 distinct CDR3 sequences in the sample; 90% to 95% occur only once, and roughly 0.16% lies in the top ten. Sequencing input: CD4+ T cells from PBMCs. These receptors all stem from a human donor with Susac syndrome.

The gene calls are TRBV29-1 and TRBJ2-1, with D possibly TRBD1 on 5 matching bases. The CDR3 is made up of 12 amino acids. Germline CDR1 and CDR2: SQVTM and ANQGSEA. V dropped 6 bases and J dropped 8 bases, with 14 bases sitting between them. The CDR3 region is CSVPQGWHEQFF. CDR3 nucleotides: TGCAGCGTACCTCAGGGTTGGCATGAGCAGTTCTTC.

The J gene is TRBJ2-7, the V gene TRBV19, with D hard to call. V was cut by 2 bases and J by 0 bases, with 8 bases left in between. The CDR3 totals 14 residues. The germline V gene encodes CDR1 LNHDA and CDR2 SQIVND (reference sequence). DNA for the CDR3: TGTGCCAGTAGTATATCCAGGAGCTCCTACGAGCAGTACTTC. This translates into CASSISRSSYEQYF.

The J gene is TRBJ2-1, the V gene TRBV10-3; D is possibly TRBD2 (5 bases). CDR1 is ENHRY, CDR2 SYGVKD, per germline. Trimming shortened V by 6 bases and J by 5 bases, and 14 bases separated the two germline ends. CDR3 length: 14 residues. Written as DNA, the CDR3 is TGTGCCATCAGGGACTCCCCCCCCGACAATGAGCAGTTCTTC. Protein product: CAIRDSPPDNEQFF.

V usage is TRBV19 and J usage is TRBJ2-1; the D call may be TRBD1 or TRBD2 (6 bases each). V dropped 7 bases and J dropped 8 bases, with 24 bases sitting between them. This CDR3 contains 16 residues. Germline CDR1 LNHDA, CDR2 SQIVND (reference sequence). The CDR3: CASTLGGQRTNHEQFF. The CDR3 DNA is TGTGCCAGTACCCTGGGGGGACAACGTACCAACCATGAGCAGTTCTTC.

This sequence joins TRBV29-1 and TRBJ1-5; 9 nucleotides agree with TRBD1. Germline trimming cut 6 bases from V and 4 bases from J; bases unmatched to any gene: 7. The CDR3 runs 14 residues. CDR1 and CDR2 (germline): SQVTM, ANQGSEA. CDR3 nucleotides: TGCAGCGTGTGGACAGGGGCCCTTAATCAGCCCCAGCATTTT. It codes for CSVWTGALNQPQHF.

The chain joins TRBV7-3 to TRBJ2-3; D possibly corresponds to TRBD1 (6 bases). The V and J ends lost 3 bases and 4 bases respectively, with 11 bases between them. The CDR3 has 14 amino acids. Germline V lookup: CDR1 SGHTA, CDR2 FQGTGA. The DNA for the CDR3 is TGTGCCAGCAGCTTTGGACAGAGAGCAGATACGCAGTATTTT. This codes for CASSFGQRADTQYF.

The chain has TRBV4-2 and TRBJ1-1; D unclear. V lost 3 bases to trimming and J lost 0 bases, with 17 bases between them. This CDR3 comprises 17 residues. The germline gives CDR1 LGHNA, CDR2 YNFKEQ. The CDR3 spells CASSQEVAGRMNTEAFF. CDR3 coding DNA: TGTGCCAGCAGCCAGGAGGTGGCGGGGAGAATGAACACTGAAGCTTTCTTT.

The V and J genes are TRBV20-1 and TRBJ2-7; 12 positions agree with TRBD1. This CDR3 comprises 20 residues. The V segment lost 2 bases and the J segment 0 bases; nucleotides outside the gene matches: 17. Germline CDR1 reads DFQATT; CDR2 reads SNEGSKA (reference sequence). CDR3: CSARPNGGQGALLSSYEQYF. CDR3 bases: TGCAGTGCTAGACCCAACGGGGGACAGGGGGCCCTTCTGAGCTCCTACGAGCAGTACTTC.

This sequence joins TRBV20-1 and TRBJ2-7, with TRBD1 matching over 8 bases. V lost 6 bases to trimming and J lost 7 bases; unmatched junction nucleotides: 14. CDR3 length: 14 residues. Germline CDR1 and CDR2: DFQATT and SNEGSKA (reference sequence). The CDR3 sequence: CSADRTGTPGEQYF. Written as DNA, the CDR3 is TGCAGTGCGGACAGGACAGGGACCCCGGGAGAGCAGTACTTC.

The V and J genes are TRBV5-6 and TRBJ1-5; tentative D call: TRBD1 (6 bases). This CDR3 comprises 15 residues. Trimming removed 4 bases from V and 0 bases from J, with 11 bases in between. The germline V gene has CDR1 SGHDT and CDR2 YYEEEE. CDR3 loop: CASSEGTNSNQPQHF. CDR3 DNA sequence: TGTGCCAGCAGCGAGGGGACAAATAGCAATCAGCCCCAGCATTTT.

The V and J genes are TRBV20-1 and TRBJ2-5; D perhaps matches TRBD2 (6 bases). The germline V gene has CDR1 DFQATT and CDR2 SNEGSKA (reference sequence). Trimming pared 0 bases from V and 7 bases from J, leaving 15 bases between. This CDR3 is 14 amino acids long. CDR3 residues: CSARDRLAAGTQYF. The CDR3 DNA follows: TGCAGTGCTAGAGACAGACTTGCAGCGGGGACCCAGTACTTC.

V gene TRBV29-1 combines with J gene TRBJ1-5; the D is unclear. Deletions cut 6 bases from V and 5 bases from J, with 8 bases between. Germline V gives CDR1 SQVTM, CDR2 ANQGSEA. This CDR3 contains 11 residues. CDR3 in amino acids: CSVGIDQPQHF. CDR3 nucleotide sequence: TGCAGCGTGGGGATCGATCAGCCCCAGCATTTT.

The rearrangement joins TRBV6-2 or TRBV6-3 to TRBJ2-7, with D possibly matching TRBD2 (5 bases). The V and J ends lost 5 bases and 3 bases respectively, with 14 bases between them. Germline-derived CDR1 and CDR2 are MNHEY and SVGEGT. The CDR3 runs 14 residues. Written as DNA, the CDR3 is TGTGCCAGCAGTCCTGTGAGCGGACTCTACGAGCAGTACTTC. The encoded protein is CASSPVSGLYEQYF.